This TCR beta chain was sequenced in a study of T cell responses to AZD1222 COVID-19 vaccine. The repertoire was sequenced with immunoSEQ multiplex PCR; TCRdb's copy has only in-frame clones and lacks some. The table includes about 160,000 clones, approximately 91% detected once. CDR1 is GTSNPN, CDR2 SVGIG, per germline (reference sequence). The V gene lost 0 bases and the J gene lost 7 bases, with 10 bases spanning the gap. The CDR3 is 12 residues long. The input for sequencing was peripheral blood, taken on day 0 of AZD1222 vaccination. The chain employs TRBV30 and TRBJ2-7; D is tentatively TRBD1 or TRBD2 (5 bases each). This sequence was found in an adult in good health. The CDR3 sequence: CAWSVGTFEQYF. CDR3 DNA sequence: TGTGCCTGGAGTGTCGGGACGTTTGAGCAGTACTTC.